The sequence of this TCR beta chain was determined in a study of Ad26.COV2.S vaccination and SARS-CoV-2 variants. General study points: For non-spike TCRs, breadth in vaccine recipients resembled that in placebo recipients.

The CDR3 extends over 15 amino acids. V was trimmed by 0 bases and J by 0 bases, leaving 7 bases between them. Germline-derived CDR1 and CDR2 are SGHNT and YENEEA. A note on this clone: The antigen is undetermined.

Some clones are missing from TCRdb's copy, which holds only in-frame ones; the method was immunoSEQ multiplex PCR. The sample gives 300,000 to 400,000 clones, roughly 90% of which show up once; around 6.4% is in the top ten. As for treatment: around 19 received Ad26.COV2.S at low or high dose, single or two shots; roughly five received placebo; per-sample allocation not given. Each sample was drawn 63 days after the first injection (of vaccine or placebo). The sequencing here drew on peripheral blood, taken in a trial of Ad26.COV2.S vaccine versus placebo. The TCR was taken from a person between 18 and 65 years old who received the Ad26.COV2.S COVID-19 vaccine or a placebo. The chain is built from TRBV11-3 and TRBJ2-3; no clear D gene. Here the CDR3 reads CASSLDGSSTDTQYF. In DNA, the CDR3 is TGTGCCAGCAGCTTAGACGGCAGTAGCACAGATACGCAGTATTTT.